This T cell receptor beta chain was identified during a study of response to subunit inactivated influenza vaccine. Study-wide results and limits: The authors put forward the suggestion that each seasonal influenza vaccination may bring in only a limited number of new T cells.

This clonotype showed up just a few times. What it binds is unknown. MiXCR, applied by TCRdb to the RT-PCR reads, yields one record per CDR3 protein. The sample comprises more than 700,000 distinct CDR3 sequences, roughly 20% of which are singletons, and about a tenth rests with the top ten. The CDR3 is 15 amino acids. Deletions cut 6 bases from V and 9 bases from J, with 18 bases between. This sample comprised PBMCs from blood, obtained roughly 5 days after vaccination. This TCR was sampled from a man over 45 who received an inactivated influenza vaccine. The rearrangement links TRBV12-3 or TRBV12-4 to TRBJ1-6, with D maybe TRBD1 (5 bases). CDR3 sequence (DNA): TGTGCCAGCAGCAACGGGGGGTCCATCCGTTCACCCCTCCACTTT. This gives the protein CASSNGGSIRSPLHF.